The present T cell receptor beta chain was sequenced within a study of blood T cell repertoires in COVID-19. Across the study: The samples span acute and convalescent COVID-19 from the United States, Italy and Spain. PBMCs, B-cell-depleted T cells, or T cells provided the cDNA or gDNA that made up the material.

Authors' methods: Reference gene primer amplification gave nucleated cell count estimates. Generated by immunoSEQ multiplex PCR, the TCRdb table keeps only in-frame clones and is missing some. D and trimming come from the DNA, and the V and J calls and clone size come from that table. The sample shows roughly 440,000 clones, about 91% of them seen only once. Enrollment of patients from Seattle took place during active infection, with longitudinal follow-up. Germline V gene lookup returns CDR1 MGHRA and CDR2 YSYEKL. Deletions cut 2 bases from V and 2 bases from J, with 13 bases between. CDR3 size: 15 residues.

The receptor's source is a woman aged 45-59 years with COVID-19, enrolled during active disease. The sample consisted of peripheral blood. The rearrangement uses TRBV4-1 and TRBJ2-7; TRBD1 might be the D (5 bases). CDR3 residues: CASSQRTFATYEQYF. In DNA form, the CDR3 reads TGCGCCAGCAGCCAAAGGACATTCGCAACCTACGAGCAGTACTTC.